This T cell receptor (beta chain) was captured by sequencing in a study of blood T cell repertoires in COVID-19. Study-level information: PBMCs, B-cell-depleted T cells, or T cells were the source of the cDNA or gDNA that made up the material.

The CDR3 length is 15 residues. Germline values: CDR1 SGHRS, CDR2 YFSETQ. Trimming cost V 4 bases and J 6 bases, with 16 bases left between them. Source study methods: The authors estimated nucleated cell counts from reference gene primer amplification. The table came from immunoSEQ multiplex PCR; TCRdb's copy has only in-frame clones and leaves some out. The V and J calls and clone size are taken from that table; D and trimming were inferred from the DNA. Of 65,000 to 100,000 clones listed, almost 90% are singletons. This chain uses TRBV5-1 with TRBJ2-2, with a weak D call TRBD2 (5 bases). This TCR was recovered from a woman older than 75 with acute or convalescent COVID-19. The material sequenced was peripheral blood. The CDR3 here is CASSPQLGLSGELFF. DNA of the CDR3: TGCGCCAGCAGCCCACAACTAGGACTTTCCGGGGAGCTGTTTTTT.